These T cell receptor beta chains were read from a single sample in a study of human T cells and chemical hapten exposure. TCRdb redid the calling of the RACE reads with MiXCR, one entry per CDR3 protein. The sample has a few hundred thousand distinct CDR3 sequences, about 6.3% seen once. Sample: whole blood, taken in connection with sensitization to the hapten diphenylcyclopropenone (DPC). The receptors here all came from a woman under 30 with alopecia areata. Some clones in this sample may be carry-over from other donors' samples. CDR3s include the opening cysteine and the closing phenylalanine or tryptophan. A D gene is named only where the DNA matches it firmly. Expanded clones get a size class; other rows say once, few or many, or leave the size out.

TRBJ2-3,few,NA,TRBV7-3,TGTGCCAGCAGCTCACCCACGACAGATACGCAGTATTTT,CASSSPTTDTQYF
TRBJ1-6,many,TRBD1,TRBV6-1,TGTGCCAGCAGCAACCTATTCCCGGACAGGACCTACTCCTATAATTCACCCCTCCACTTT,CASSNLFPDRTYSYNSPLHF
TRBJ1-6,many,NA,TRBV3-1,TGTGCCAGCAGCCAAGGGGCTGGTTCACCCCTCCACTTT,CASSQGAGSPLHF
TRBJ2-2,NA,TRBD2,TRBV7-3,TGTGCCAGTAAAATAGCGGGGAACACCGGGGAGCTGTTTTTT,CASKIAGNTGELFF
TRBJ2-1,few,TRBD2,TRBV29-1,TGCAGCGCCGTGGGTCTAGCGGGGAGGAATGAGCAGTTCTTC,CSAVGLAGRNEQFF
TRBJ1-4,many,TRBD1,TRBV20-1,TGCAGTGCTCCACAGGGGGCTCCAACTAATGAAAAACTGTTTTTT,CSAPQGAPTNEKLFF
TRBJ1-1,many,TRBD1,TRBV7-8,TGTGCCAGCAGCCCTGGACAGGGGCCGGCGGCTTTCTTT,CASSPGQGPAAFF
TRBJ2-2,NA,NA,TRBV12-5,TGTGCTAGTGGTTCCGCTGGGACGGGGGGCCTGTTTTTT,CASGSAGTGGLFF
TRBJ2-1,NA,TRBD1,TRBV5-6,TGTGCCAGCAGCTCCCAGGGGGCGCTGAGAAATGAGCAGTTCTTC,CASSSQGALRNEQFF
TRBJ2-3,few,TRBD2,TRBV10-3,TGTGCCATCAGCCCCCGGGGACTAGTTTCAGATACGCAGTATTTT,CAISPRGLVSDTQYF
TRBJ2-3,NA,NA,TRBV7-9,TGTGCCAGCAGCCGAGGGCAGGATACGCAGTATTTT,CASSRGQDTQYF
TRBJ1-1,few,NA,TRBV6-5,TGTGCCAGCGGAGGGTTGAGTCAGGGAACTGAAGCTTTCTTT,CASGGLSQGTEAFF
TRBJ1-2,many,NA,TRBV3-1,TGTGCCAGCAGCCAAGTCCATGGCTACACCTTC,CASSQVHGYTF
TRBJ1-5,few,TRBD1,TRBV28,TGTGCCAGCAGTCCAAAGGGACAGGGTACGGGACAGCCCCAGCATTTT,CASSPKGQGTGQPQHF
TRBJ1-6,NA,NA,TRBV6-1,TGTGCCAGCAGTGAAGCAAGGGGCAGGGTTGGGGCCCTCCACTTT,CASSEARGRVGALHF
TRBJ2-3,many,NA,TRBV7-3,TGTGCCAGCAGCTTACTTGGCGGCACAGATACGCAGTATTTT,CASSLLGGTDTQYF
TRBJ1-4,NA,TRBD1,TRBV2,TGTGCCAGCAGCCAGGGGGAGGGTGATGAAAAACTGTTTTTT,CASSQGEGDEKLFF
TRBJ1-2,NA,NA,TRBV10-3,TGTGCCATCAGTGTGTTGGAAGGGGATGGCTACACCTTC,CAISVLEGDGYTF
TRBJ2-1,few,TRBD2,TRBV4-3,TGCGCCAGCAGCCAATCTCCTACTAGCGGCGCTCGTAATGAGCAGTTCTTC,CASSQSPTSGARNEQFF
TRBJ2-3,NA,NA,TRBV20-1,TGCAGTGCTGGGGACTCCACGGGTCACCCAGACACAGATACGCAGTATTTT,CSAGDSTGHPDTDTQYF
TRBJ1-5,many,NA,TRBV20-1,TGCAGTGCTAAGACAGGTTGGGGACAGCCCCAGCATTTT,CSAKTGWGQPQHF
TRBJ1-1,NA,TRBD1,TRBV28,TGTGCCAGCAGTTTCGGACCCGGGACAGCTAACACTGAAGCTTTCTTT,CASSFGPGTANTEAFF
TRBJ2-1,few,TRBD1,TRBV20-1,TGCAGTGCTAGAGCCGAGACAGGGAGCACCTACAATGAGCAGTTCTTC,CSARAETGSTYNEQFF
TRBJ2-3,NA,NA,TRBV12-3/TRBV12-4,TGTGCCAGCAGTCTTAGCGGCTGGAGGCATACGCAGTATTTT,CASSLSGWRHTQYF
TRBJ1-4,many,TRBD1,TRBV13,TGTGCCAGCAGCTTTTGGGACAGGAAAGGAAATGAAAAACTGTTTTTT,CASSFWDRKGNEKLFF
TRBJ1-2,NA,NA,TRBV9,TGTGCCAGCAGCGCGGACAGACCATATGGCTACACCTTC,CASSADRPYGYTF
TRBJ1-1,few,NA,TRBV4-1,TGCGCCAGCAGCCAAGTATGGGGGAAGGTAGACACTGAAGCTTTCTTT,CASSQVWGKVDTEAFF
TRBJ2-1,NA,NA,TRBV12-5,TGTGCTAGTGGTTCATGGTCGCTGGGACTGTATAATGAGCAGTTCTTC,CASGSWSLGLYNEQFF
TRBJ2-3,few,NA,TRBV6-5,TGTGCCAGCAGTTACTCGCTCACCACAGATACGCAGTATTTT,CASSYSLTTDTQYF
TRBJ2-1,few,TRBD1,TRBV5-6,TGTGCCAGCAGCCCGGACAGGGGGAGATTGCGGGAGCAGTTCTTC,CASSPDRGRLREQFF
TRBJ2-7,NA,TRBD1,TRBV5-1,TGCGCCAGCAGCTCAGCGGGACAGGGGGACTACGAGCAGTACTTC,CASSSAGQGDYEQYF
TRBJ1-4,many,NA,TRBV7-2,TGTGCCAGCAGCTCAAAGACCGCGGAAAAACTGTTTTTT,CASSSKTAEKLFF
TRBJ1-5,few,TRBD1,TRBV12-5,TGTGCTAGTGCCTGGGGGCGACAGGGGATTGGCAATCAGCCCCAGCATTTT,CASAWGRQGIGNQPQHF
TRBJ2-1,few,TRBD2,TRBV6-2/TRBV6-3,TGTGCCAGCAGTCCACCAAGGAGGGGAGGGGATGAGCAGTTCTTC,CASSPPRRGGDEQFF
TRBJ2-1,NA,NA,TRBV7-2,TGTGCCAGCAGCTTAGGACCCGGGCAGTTCTTC,CASSLGPGQFF
TRBJ1-5,NA,NA,TRBV27,TGTGCCAGCAGTGACCGGACAGTCGGTTATGGTCAGCCCCAGCATTTT,CASSDRTVGYGQPQHF
TRBJ1-5,many,TRBD1,TRBV4-3,TGCGCCAGCAGCCAAGATAGGACAGGGGCACAGCCCCAGCATTTT,CASSQDRTGAQPQHF
TRBJ2-5,many,TRBD2,TRBV3-1,TGTGCCAGCAGCCAAAGCGGGGTCCAAGAGACCCAGTACTTC,CASSQSGVQETQYF
TRBJ2-5,few,NA,TRBV11-2,TGTGCCAGCAGCTTAGATAGCAGGGGTTTTTTCCTTCAAGAGACCCAGTACTTC,CASSLDSRGFFLQETQYF
TRBJ2-1,few,TRBD2,TRBV4-3,TGCGCCAGCAGCCAAGAGCGGGGGGGCCATTTCAATGAGCAGTTCTTC,CASSQERGGHFNEQFF
TRBJ1-2,many,NA,TRBV6-6,TGTGCCAGCAGCTCCGGGACACAAAACTATGGCTACACCTTC,CASSSGTQNYGYTF